A selection of T cell receptor beta chains follows, all from one sample in a study of blood T cell repertoires in COVID-19. Profiling relied on immunoSEQ multiplex PCR, and the TCRdb table lists in-frame clones only, not all of them. Of about 70,000 clones in the sample, roughly 86% were seen once. The specimen sequenced was peripheral blood. These receptors were collected from a woman between 70 and 85 years old with acute or convalescent COVID-19. Each CDR3 is given without its conserved first and last residue. The order of the fields is clone size, J gene, V gene, D gene, CDR3 protein. A D gene is named only where the DNA matches it firmly. Rows give clone size only sometimes, using once, few, many, or a class for an expanded clone.

. TRBJ2-5 TRBV12-3/TRBV12-4 . ASKASGQETQY
. TRBJ1-2 TRBV18 TRBD1 ASSPVDRDYGYT
. TRBJ2-3 TRBV6-5 TRBD1 ASSMGQGIDTQY
once TRBJ2-3 TRBV7-2 TRBD2 ASSSNSGGNTDTQY
. TRBJ2-1 TRBV24-1 TRBD2 ATSEAGGRNEQF
. TRBJ2-3 TRBV12-3/TRBV12-4 . ASSFGSTDTQY
. TRBJ2-5 TRBV5-1 . ASTDNQETQY
many TRBJ2-1 TRBV29-1 . SAGRTISEQF
. TRBJ2-5 TRBV7-2 . ASSFVTGTSQETQY
. TRBJ2-1 TRBV3-1/TRBV3-2 TRBD2 ASSQAAGRAGNEQF
. TRBJ2-1 TRBV7-7 TRBD2 ASSVGLASVFSEQF
. TRBJ2-7 TRBV28 TRBD1 ASTVQGQNYEQY
. TRBJ1-1 TRBV18 . ASSPGGDTEAF
. TRBJ1-5 TRBV27 TRBD1 ASSPRQGFNQPQH
. TRBJ2-5 TRBV2 . ASRIEIQETQY
. TRBJ1-2 TRBV27 TRBD1 ASSLGTGRNGYT
. TRBJ1-4 TRBV10-3 TRBD1 AISTGTVNEKLF
. TRBJ2-3 TRBV5-1 TRBD2 ASSLELAGLDTQY
. TRBJ2-7 TRBV2 TRBD1 ASRDRGPLYYEQY
. TRBJ2-4 TRBV18 TRBD2 ASTTTGGLQY
. TRBJ1-2 TRBV30 TRBD1 AWGGGGPYGYT
. TRBJ2-6 TRBV27 . ASSGPGYPSGANVLT
. TRBJ2-5 TRBV7-2 TRBD2 ASRTTSWETQY
. TRBJ1-1 TRBV29-1 TRBD1 SENRGPGTEAF
. TRBJ2-3 TRBV10-2 TRBD2 ASSESYLGLAGADTQY
. TRBJ1-4 TRBV4-2 . ASSRELTDLNEKLF
. TRBJ1-1 TRBV19 TRBD1 ASSMYRGETEAF
. TRBJ1-5 TRBV7-8 TRBD1 ASSAGQVMRQPQH
few TRBJ1-1 TRBV27 . AVGDLDTEAF
. TRBJ2-1 TRBV4-2 TRBD1 ASSHPGTDSNEQF
. TRBJ2-3 TRBV5-1 . ASSLAEGQEAQY
. TRBJ1-4 TRBV5-4 TRBD1 ASSPGQGAVVPEKLF
. TRBJ2-5 TRBV3-1/TRBV3-2 . ASSQQTSSRLSFQRETQY
few TRBJ1-1 TRBV5-6 . ASSLGQLVTEAF
. TRBJ2-3 TRBV24-1 . ATSFSDTQY
. TRBJ1-2 TRBV12-3/TRBV12-4 TRBD1 ASSYRGYGYT
. TRBJ1-6 TRBV9 . ASSSGGVSPLH
. TRBJ2-7 TRBV30 TRBD2 AWSVVGLAGGPHEQY
. TRBJ2-6 TRBV7-2 . ASSLGLSGANVLT